This TCR beta chain was identified in a study of T cell repertoires in cytomegalovirus infection. The CDR3 contains 16 residues. The germline CDR1 and CDR2 sequences are KGHSH and LQKENI. J gave up 4 bases and V 5 bases, and 12 bases lay outside the gene matches. TCRdb re-called the reads with MiXCR, one entry per CDR3 protein. Of under 600,000 distinct CDR3 sequences listed, about 17% are singletons. Sequenced: CD8+ T cells from PBMCs. The chain recombines TRBV18 with TRBJ2-7; TRBD2 matches 9 bases. The receptor was derived from a human donor in good health (CMV status not recorded). Some clones in this sample may be carry-over from other donors' samples. CDR3 DNA sequence: TGTGCCAGCTCATCGTATTTGGCGGGAGGGTTTTACGAGCAGTACTTC. Residues: CASSSYLAGGFYEQYF.